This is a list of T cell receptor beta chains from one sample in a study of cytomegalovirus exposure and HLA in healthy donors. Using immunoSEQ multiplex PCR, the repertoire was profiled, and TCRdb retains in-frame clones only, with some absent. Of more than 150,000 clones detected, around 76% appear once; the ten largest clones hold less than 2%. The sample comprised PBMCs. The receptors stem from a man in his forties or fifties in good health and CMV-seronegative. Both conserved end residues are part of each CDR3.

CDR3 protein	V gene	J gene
CASSELDRELGRAFF	TRBV25-1	TRBJ1-1
CASRSTGGYVDTQYF	TRBV6-1	TRBJ2-3
CASSILGGQGLLDTQYF	TRBV19	TRBJ2-3
CATSSPRAGGRNEQFF	TRBV15	TRBJ2-1
CASSQEWDRRYYGYTF	TRBV4-2	TRBJ1-2
CATSRDQGTYGYTF	TRBV15	TRBJ1-2
CASRVTGGYTF	TRBV2	TRBJ1-2
CASSSPQGGKNIQYF	TRBV28	TRBJ2-4
CSVLPGQGYYNEQFF	TRBV29-1	TRBJ2-1
CASSVESSGPHEQYF	TRBV9	TRBJ2-7
CASRARRTSGYSTGELFF	TRBV28	TRBJ2-2
CSVRTRNYGYTF	TRBV29-1	TRBJ1-2
CASSLNRDSEAFF	TRBV18	TRBJ1-1
CASSFENSGANVLTF	TRBV5-1	TRBJ2-6
CASSFKEGGAQYF	TRBV11-1	TRBJ2-5
CASSHYRDPNTEAFF	TRBV4-1	TRBJ1-1
CASSRGQGQGDTQYF	TRBV11-1	TRBJ2-3
CASSYSAGRGAGELFF	TRBV6-5	TRBJ2-2
CASSPGPGALKEQFF	TRBV4-2	TRBJ2-1
CATGTPSYNEQFF	TRBV6-5	TRBJ2-1
CASSTISGGLETQYF	TRBV7-9	TRBJ2-5
CASSLDFGSARGYTF	TRBV7-2	TRBJ1-2
CASSEKAGEWNEQFF	TRBV6-1	TRBJ2-1
CASSSAGGHTEAFF	TRBV28	TRBJ1-1
CASSLVDSSSYEQYF	TRBV5-6	TRBJ2-7
CASSIFPNNNYGYTF	TRBV19	TRBJ1-2
CASSPPGGDTQYF	TRBV7-6	TRBJ2-3
CASSQPTGGNIEAFF	TRBV4-2	TRBJ1-1
CASSQPRGFTEAFF	TRBV4-1	TRBJ1-1
CASSSGYRDIQYF	TRBV28	TRBJ2-4
CASSSTTFRNTGELFF	TRBV7-3	TRBJ2-2
CASSLARTGGAGEQYF	TRBV5-6	TRBJ2-7
CASSQDPGYSRSGNTIYF	TRBV4-1	TRBJ1-3
CASSRTGGLNTEAFF	TRBV19	TRBJ1-1
CASSEGTSVSTDTQYF	TRBV7-3	TRBJ2-3
CASSAGTSGRAGETQYF	TRBV5-4	TRBJ2-5
CASSPGLVNTGELFF	TRBV18	TRBJ2-2
CASTSYGNTEAFF	TRBV2	TRBJ1-1
CASSLGLAVGSYEQYF	TRBV5-6	TRBJ2-7
CASSKTSGGARGNEQFF	TRBV11-3	TRBJ2-1
CASRQDGVVAAYEQYF	TRBV4-2	TRBJ2-7
CASSPNPGGNSPLHF	TRBV9	TRBJ1-6